Listed below are T cell receptor beta chains from one sample, sequenced in a study of shared clonotypes between healthy human individuals. Produced via immunoSEQ multiplex PCR; TCRdb's table is partial and in-frame only. This sample carries a few million clones, approximately 94% of them seen once, and the ten largest clones take more than 0.1%. The sequenced material came from naive CD4+ T cells sorted from blood. The receptors were gathered from a man aged 18 to 30 in good health. Each CDR3 is given with its conserved first and last residue. Each record gives: V gene, D gene, CDR3 length, clone size, J gene, CDR3 protein, CDR3 DNA. A D gene is named only where the DNA matches it firmly. Size values are once, few and many counts, or a class for expanded clones, and some rows have none.

TRBV6-1	-	15	-	TRBJ2-7	CASSEAGGPSYEQYF	TGTGCCAGCAGTGAAGCGGGGGGGCCATCCTACGAGCAGTACTTC
TRBV18	TRBD2	16	-	TRBJ2-7	CASSRTLAGGGYEQYF	TGTGCCAGCTCAAGAACATTAGCGGGAGGCGGATACGAGCAGTACTTC
TRBV5-4	TRBD2	16	-	TRBJ2-7	CASSLGGLAGPYEQYF	TGTGCCAGCAGCTTAGGGGGACTAGCGGGGCCCTACGAGCAGTACTTC
TRBV6-5	TRBD1	13	-	TRBJ1-6	CAGEQGLRGPLHF	TGTGCCGGTGAACAGGGGTTAAGGGGACCCCTCCACTTT
TRBV6-5	-	15	-	TRBJ2-5	CASSYLGQFGETQYF	TGTGCCAGCAGTTACCTCGGCCAGTTCGGGGAGACCCAGTACTTC
TRBV5-1	-	16	-	TRBJ2-7	CASSPKGGQSSYEQYF	TGCGCCAGCAGCCCCAAGGGAGGACAAAGCTCCTACGAGCAGTACTTC
TRBV27	-	14	-	TRBJ2-3	CASSLRGSGDTQYF	TGTGCCAGCAGTTTGAGGGGCAGTGGAGATACGCAGTATTTT
TRBV5-1	-	15	-	TRBJ2-4	CASSLGSGYANIQYF	TGCGCCAGCAGCTTGGGGTCCGGGTATGCGAACATTCAGTACTTC
TRBV7-2	-	13	-	TRBJ2-5	CASSLGGRETQYF	TGTGCCAGCAGCTTAGGAGGACGGGAGACCCAGTACTTC
TRBV27	TRBD1	17	-	TRBJ2-7	CASSLSPGRQGNYEQYF	TGTGCCAGCAGTTTATCCCCTGGCCGACAGGGAAACTACGAGCAGTACTTC
TRBV2	TRBD1	13	-	TRBJ1-2	CASSSGQHYGYTF	TGTGCCAGCAGCTCGGGACAGCACTATGGCTACACCTTC
TRBV27	TRBD2	15	once	TRBJ2-7	CASSLDGTRFVEQYF	TGTGCCAGCAGTTTAGACGGGACTAGATTTGTCGAGCAGTACTTC
TRBV2	TRBD2	15	once	TRBJ2-5	CASSEMAGGGETQYF	TGTGCCAGCAGTGAAATGGCGGGGGGAGGAGAGACCCAGTACTTC
TRBV18	TRBD1	15	-	TRBJ2-3	CASSPKRTGTDTQYF	TGTGCCAGCTCACCAAAAAGGACAGGGACAGATACGCAGTATTTT
TRBV9	TRBD1	14	-	TRBJ2-7	CASSPQPGQYEQYF	TGTGCCAGCAGCCCACAACCGGGACAGTACGAGCAGTACTTC
TRBV7-7	-	13	-	TRBJ2-3	CASSVLSTDTQYF	TGTGCTAGCAGCGTCCTCAGCACAGATACGCAGTATTTT
TRBV13	-	14	-	TRBJ2-1	CASSRPGVYNEQFF	TGTGCCAGCAGCCGGCCCGGGGTTTACAATGAGCAGTTCTTC
TRBV6-1	-	13	-	TRBJ1-6	CATALGAHSPLHF	TGTGCCACGGCGTTGGGGGCTCATTCACCCCTCCACTTT
TRBV4-1	-	13	-	TRBJ2-7	CASSRGQGAEQYF	TGCGCCAGCAGCCGGGGCCAAGGGGCCGAGCAGTACTTC
TRBV4-1	-	12	-	TRBJ1-3	CASAQFGNTIYF	TGCGCCAGCGCACAGTTCGGAAACACCATATATTTT
TRBV2	-	14	-	TRBJ2-2	CATSRDSNTGELFF	TGTGCCACCTCCCGGGACTCGAACACCGGGGAGCTGTTTTTT
TRBV10-3	TRBD1	15	-	TRBJ1-5	CAISEEQGAVQPQHF	TGTGCCATCAGTGAGGAACAGGGGGCGGTTCAGCCCCAGCATTTT
TRBV5-1	TRBD1	15	-	TRBJ1-4	CASSSIGGEGEKLFF	TGCGCCAGCAGTTCAATAGGGGGCGAAGGTGAAAAACTGTTTTTT
TRBV7-9	-	15	-	TRBJ2-3	CASSSGGISTDTQYF	TGTGCCAGCAGCTCAGGAGGAATTAGCACAGATACGCAGTATTTT
TRBV10-3	-	12	-	TRBJ2-7	CAISRAGYEQYF	TGTGCCATCAGTCGGGCAGGGTACGAGCAGTACTTC
TRBV12-5	TRBD2	17	-	TRBJ2-2	CASGLGRLAGGTGELFF	TGTGCTAGTGGTTTGGGCCGACTAGCGGGAGGCACCGGGGAGCTGTTTTTT
TRBV6-5	-	11	-	TRBJ2-3	CAAASTDTQYF	TGTGCGGCTGCGAGCACAGATACGCAGTATTTT
TRBV7-9	TRBD2	15	-	TRBJ2-2	CASSLTSGGTGELFF	TGTGCCAGCAGCTTGACTAGCGGAGGTACCGGGGAGCTGTTTTTT
TRBV10-3	-	16	-	TRBJ1-3	CAISESRTVSGNTIYF	TGTGCCATCAGTGAGTCGAGGACGGTCTCTGGAAACACCATATATTTT
TRBV27	-	16	-	TRBJ2-1	CASSLSQYLSGNEQFF	TGTGCCAGCAGTTTATCACAGTACTTGTCGGGCAATGAGCAGTTCTTC
TRBV9	-	16	-	TRBJ1-6	CASSVAGQGGNSPLHF	TGTGCCAGCAGCGTAGCTGGCCAGGGAGGAAACTCACCCCTCCACTTT
TRBV30	-	11	few	TRBJ1-1	CAWSVRSEAFF	TGTGCCTGGAGTGTACGGAGTGAAGCTTTCTTT
TRBV4-3	-	15	-	TRBJ1-2	CASSQDALDSYGYTF	TGCGCCAGCAGCCAAGATGCCCTCGACAGCTATGGCTACACCTTC
TRBV6-1	TRBD1	13	once	TRBJ1-1	CASARTGWTEAFF	TGTGCCAGCGCCCGGACAGGGTGGACTGAAGCTTTCTTT
TRBV28	-	14	-	TRBJ1-4	CASSPDRINEKLFF	TGTGCCAGCAGCCCGGACAGAATTAATGAAAAACTGTTTTTT
TRBV7-2	TRBD1	15	-	TRBJ2-7	CASSLLDYTGVEQYF	TGTGCCAGCAGCCTCCTAGATTATACAGGGGTCGAGCAGTACTTC
TRBV19	-	15	-	TRBJ1-3	CASSPGQLGANTIYF	TGTGCCAGTAGTCCCGGACAGCTCGGGGCAAACACCATATATTTT
TRBV11-2	TRBD1	15	-	TRBJ1-1	CASSGRQGVNTEAFF	TGTGCCAGCAGCGGCCGACAGGGGGTTAACACTGAAGCTTTCTTT
TRBV6-5	-	14	-	TRBJ2-7	CASSSGTGYYEQYF	TGTGCCAGCAGTTCAGGGACGGGTTACTACGAGCAGTACTTC
TRBV18	TRBD1	15	-	TRBJ2-1	CASSPGQGTYNEQFF	TGTGCCAGCTCACCCGGACAGGGGACCTACAATGAGCAGTTCTTC
TRBV5-1	-	15	-	TRBJ1-5	CASSLGGSGNQPQHF	TGCGCCAGCAGCTTGGGAGGGTCCGGCAATCAGCCCCAGCATTTT
TRBV10-2	TRBD1	15	-	TRBJ1-2	CASNRQGTINYGYTF	TGCGCCAGCAATCGACAGGGGACGATTAACTATGGCTACACCTTC
TRBV4-1	-	15	-	TRBJ2-3	CASSQDPTVRDTQYF	TGCGCCAGCAGCCAAGACCCCACAGTTAGAGATACGCAGTATTTT
TRBV27	-	14	-	TRBJ1-6	CASSSGQTNSPLHF	TGTGCCAGCAGTTCGGGACAAACCAATTCACCCCTCCACTTT
TRBV18	-	15	-	TRBJ1-4	CASSFGGPTNEKLFF	TGTGCCAGCTCCTTCGGGGGGCCAACTAATGAAAAACTGTTTTTT
TRBV4-1	TRBD2	15	-	TRBJ2-5	CASSQGRGTQETQYF	TGCGCCAGCAGCCAAGGGCGGGGGACCCAAGAGACCCAGTACTTC
TRBV9	TRBD2	17	-	TRBJ2-1	CASSVSLGTSGSNEQFF	TGTGCCAGCAGCGTCAGCCTCGGGACTAGCGGGAGCAATGAGCAGTTCTTC
TRBV4-1	-	16	-	TRBJ2-7	CASSQVAGRTVYEQYF	TGCGCCAGCAGCCAAGTTGCGGGACGAACCGTCTACGAGCAGTACTTC
TRBV5-8	-	14	-	TRBJ2-7	CASSPLELNYEQYF	TGTGCCAGCAGCCCTTTAGAGTTAAACTACGAGCAGTACTTC
TRBV18	-	13	-	TRBJ2-7	CASSSGSSYEQYF	TGTGCCAGCTCCTCCGGTAGCTCCTACGAGCAGTACTTC
TRBV10-1	-	14	-	TRBJ2-3	CASRRGTDTDTQYF	TGCGCCAGCAGGAGGGGGACTGACACAGATACGCAGTATTTT
TRBV4-1	-	16	-	TRBJ1-1	CASSQGAGWENTEAFF	TGCGCCAGCAGCCAAGGGGCAGGGTGGGAAAACACTGAAGCTTTCTTT
TRBV19	-	15	-	TRBJ1-4	CASSTPGTGNEKLFF	TGTGCCAGTAGTACCCCCGGGACGGGGAATGAAAAACTGTTTTTT
TRBV6-1	-	14	once	TRBJ2-2	CASSGQPNTGELFF	TGTGCCAGCAGTGGACAGCCGAACACCGGGGAGCTGTTTTTT